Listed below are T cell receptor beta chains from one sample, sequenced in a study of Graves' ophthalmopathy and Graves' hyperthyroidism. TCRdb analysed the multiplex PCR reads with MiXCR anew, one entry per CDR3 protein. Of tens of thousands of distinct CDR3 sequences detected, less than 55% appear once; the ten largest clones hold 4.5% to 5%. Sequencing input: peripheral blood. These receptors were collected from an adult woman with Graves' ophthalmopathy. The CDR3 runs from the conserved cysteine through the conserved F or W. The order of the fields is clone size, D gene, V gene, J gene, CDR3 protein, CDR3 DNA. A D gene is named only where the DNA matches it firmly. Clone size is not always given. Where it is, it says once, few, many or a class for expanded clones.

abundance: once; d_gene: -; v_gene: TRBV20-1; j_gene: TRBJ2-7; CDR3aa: CSGGVGEQYF; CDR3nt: TGCAGTGGAGGGGTTGGCGAGCAGTACTTC
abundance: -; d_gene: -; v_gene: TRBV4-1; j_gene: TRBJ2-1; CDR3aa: CASSPTGTYNEQFF; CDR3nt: TGCGCCAGCAGCCCGACAGGAACCTACAATGAGCAGTTCTTC
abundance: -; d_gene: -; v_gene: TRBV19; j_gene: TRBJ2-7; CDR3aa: CASRNPRSEQYF; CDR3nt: TGTGCCAGTAGGAACCCGCGGAGCGAGCAGTACTTC
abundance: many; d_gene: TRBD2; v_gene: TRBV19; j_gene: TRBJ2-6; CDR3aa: CASSITLAGLSGANVLTF; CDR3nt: TGTGCCAGTAGTATTACCCTAGCGGGACTCTCTGGGGCCAACGTCCTGACTTTC
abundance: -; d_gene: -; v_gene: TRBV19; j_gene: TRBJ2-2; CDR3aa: CASISTANTGELFF; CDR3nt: TGTGCCAGTATTTCGACAGCGAACACCGGGGAGCTGTTTTTT
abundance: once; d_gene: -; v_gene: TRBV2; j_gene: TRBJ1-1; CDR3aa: CASSSGHAGDGYTEAFF; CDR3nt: TGTGCCAGCAGTTCCGGACATGCCGGGGATGGCTACACTGAAGCTTTCTTT
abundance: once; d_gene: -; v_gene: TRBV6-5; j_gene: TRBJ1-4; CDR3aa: CASTPRATNEKLFF; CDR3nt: TGTGCCAGCACCCCCCGGGCAACTAATGAAAAACTGTTTTTT
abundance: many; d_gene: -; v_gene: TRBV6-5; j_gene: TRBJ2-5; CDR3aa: CASSYAGTPTQETQYF; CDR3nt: TGTGCCAGCAGTTACGCGGGGACTCCTACCCAAGAGACCCAGTACTTC
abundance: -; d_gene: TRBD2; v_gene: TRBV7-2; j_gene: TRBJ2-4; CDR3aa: CASGPGLAGGPRSIQYF; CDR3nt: TGTGCCAGCGGCCCGGGACTAGCGGGAGGACCTAGAAGCATTCAGTACTTC
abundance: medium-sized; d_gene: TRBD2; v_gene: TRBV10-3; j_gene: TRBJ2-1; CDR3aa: CAISDLAGGDEQFF; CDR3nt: TGTGCCATCAGTGATCTAGCGGGAGGGGATGAGCAGTTCTTC
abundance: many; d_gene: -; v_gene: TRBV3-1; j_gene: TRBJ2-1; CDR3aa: CASSPQIRDREQFF; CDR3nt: TGTGCCAGCAGCCCCCAAATCCGGGACCGCGAGCAGTTCTTC
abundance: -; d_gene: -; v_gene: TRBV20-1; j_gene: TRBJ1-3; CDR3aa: CSASRSNTIYF; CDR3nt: TGCAGTGCTAGTCGCAGTAACACCATATATTTT
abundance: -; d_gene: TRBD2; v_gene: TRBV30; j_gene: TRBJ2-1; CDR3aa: CAWSIQGTSGTYREQFF; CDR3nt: TGTGCCTGGAGTATCCAAGGGACTAGCGGGACCTATCGCGAGCAGTTCTTC
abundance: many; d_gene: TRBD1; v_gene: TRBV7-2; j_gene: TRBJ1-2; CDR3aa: CASSPSTGGAPYGYTF; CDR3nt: TGTGCCAGCAGCCCGTCGACAGGGGGCGCCCCCTATGGCTACACCTTC
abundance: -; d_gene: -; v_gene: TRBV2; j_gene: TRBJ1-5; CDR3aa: CASNYVGQNQPQHF; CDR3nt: TGTGCCAGCAATTACGTGGGGCAGAATCAGCCCCAGCATTTT
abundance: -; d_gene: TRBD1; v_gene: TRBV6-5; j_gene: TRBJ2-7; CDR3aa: CASSWTGLTYEQYF; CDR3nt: TGTGCCAGCAGTTGGACAGGCTTAACCTACGAGCAGTACTTC
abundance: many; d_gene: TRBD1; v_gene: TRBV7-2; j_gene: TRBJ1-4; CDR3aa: CASSLGQGGEKLFF; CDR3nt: TGTGCCAGCAGCTTAGGACAGGGGGGTGAAAAACTGTTTTTT
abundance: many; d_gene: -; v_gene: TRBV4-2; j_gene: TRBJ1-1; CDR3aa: CASSPITVGGNTEAFF; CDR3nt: TGTGCCAGCAGCCCCATCACTGTCGGAGGGAACACTGAAGCTTTCTTT
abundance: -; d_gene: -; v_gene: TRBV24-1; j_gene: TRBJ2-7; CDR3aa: CATSDSRGSGRNYEQYF; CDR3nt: TGTGCCACGAGTGACTCAAGGGGTAGCGGAAGGAACTACGAGCAGTACTTC
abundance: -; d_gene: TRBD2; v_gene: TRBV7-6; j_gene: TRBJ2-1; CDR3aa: CASSLVGGDQQFF; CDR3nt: TGTGCCAGCAGCTTAGTTGGGGGGGACCAGCAGTTCTTC
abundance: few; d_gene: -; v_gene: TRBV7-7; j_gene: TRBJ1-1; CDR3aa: CASSPPGASNTEAFF; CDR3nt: TGTGCCAGCTCACCACCGGGGGCGTCGAACACTGAAGCTTTCTTT
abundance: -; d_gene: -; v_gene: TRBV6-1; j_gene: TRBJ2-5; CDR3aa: CASSGLGGRDQETQYF; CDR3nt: TGTGCCAGCAGTGGGCTCGGGGGCCGTGACCAAGAGACCCAGTACTTC
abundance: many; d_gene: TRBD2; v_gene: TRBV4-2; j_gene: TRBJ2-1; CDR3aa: CASSQAGTSGFNEQFF; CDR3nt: TGTGCCAGCAGCCAAGCCGGGACTAGCGGATTCAATGAGCAGTTCTTC
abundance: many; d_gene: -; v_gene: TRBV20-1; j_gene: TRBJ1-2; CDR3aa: CSARVPSGTIYGYTF; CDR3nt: TGCAGTGCTAGAGTCCCATCCGGGACAATCTATGGCTACACCTTC
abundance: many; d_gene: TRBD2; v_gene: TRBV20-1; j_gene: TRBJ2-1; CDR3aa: CSAPTSGRAYNEQFF; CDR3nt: TGCAGTGCCCCGACTAGCGGGAGGGCTTACAATGAGCAGTTCTTC
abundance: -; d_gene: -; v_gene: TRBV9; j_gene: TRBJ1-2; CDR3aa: CASGVGLGANYGYTF; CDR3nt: TGTGCCAGCGGCGTAGGACTGGGGGCTAACTATGGCTACACCTTC
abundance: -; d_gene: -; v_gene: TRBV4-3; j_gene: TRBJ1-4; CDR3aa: CASSQRISSNEKLFF; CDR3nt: TGCGCCAGCAGCCAGCGTATAAGCTCTAATGAAAAACTGTTTTTT
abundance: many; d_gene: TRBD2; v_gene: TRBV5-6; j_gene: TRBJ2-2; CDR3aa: CASSSSGTSGSPGTGELFF; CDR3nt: TGTGCCAGCAGCTCCTCCGGGACTAGCGGGAGCCCGGGGACCGGGGAGCTGTTTTTT
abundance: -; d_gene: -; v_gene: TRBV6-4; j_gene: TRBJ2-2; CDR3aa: CASSRSYTGELFF; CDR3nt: TGTGCCAGCAGTCGCTCATATACAGGGGAGCTGTTTTTT
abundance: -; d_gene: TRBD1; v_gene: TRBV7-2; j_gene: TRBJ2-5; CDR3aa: CASRGYDSGGSETQYF; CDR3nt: TGTGCCAGCAGGGGGTACGATTCAGGGGGCTCAGAGACCCAGTACTTC
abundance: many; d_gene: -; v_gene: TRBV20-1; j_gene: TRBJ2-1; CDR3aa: CSAPPWSSPNEQFF; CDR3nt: TGCAGTGCTCCCCCTTGGAGTAGCCCGAATGAGCAGTTCTTC
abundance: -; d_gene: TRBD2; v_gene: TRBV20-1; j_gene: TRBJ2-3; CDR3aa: CSARPIFGGSTDTQYF; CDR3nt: TGCAGTGCTAGACCTATTTTCGGGGGGAGCACAGATACGCAGTATTTT
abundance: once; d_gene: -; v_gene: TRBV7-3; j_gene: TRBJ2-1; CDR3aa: CASSLNPGQFF; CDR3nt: TGTGCCAGCAGCTTAAATCCAGGGCAGTTCTTC
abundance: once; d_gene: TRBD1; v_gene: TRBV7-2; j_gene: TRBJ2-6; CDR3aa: CASSFRDRGRGANVLTF; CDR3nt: TGTGCCAGCAGCTTCCGGGACAGGGGGCGCGGGGCCAACGTCCTGACTTTC
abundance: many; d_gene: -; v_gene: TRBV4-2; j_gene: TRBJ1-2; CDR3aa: CASNRPRQSYGYTF; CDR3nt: TGTGCCAGCAACCGACCCAGACAGAGTTATGGCTACACCTTC
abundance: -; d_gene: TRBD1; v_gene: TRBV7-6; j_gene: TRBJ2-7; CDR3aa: CASSPTFPTGYHEQYF; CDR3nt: TGTGCCAGCAGCCCAACCTTCCCGACAGGGTACCACGAGCAGTACTTC
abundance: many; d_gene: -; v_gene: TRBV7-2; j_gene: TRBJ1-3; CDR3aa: CASSQQGYSGNTIYF; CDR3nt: TGTGCCAGCAGCCAACAGGGCTACTCTGGAAACACCATATATTTT
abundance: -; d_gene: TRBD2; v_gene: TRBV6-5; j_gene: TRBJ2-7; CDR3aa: CASRAPGTSSYEQYF; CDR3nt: TGTGCCAGCAGAGCCCCCGGGACTAGCTCCTACGAGCAGTACTTC
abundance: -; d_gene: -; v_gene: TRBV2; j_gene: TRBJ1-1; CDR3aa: CARQGPEAFF; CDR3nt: TGTGCCAGACAGGGACCTGAAGCTTTCTTT
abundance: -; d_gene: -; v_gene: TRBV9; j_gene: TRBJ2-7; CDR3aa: CASSVVGSSDEQYF; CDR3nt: TGTGCCAGCAGCGTAGTGGGGTCTTCCGACGAGCAGTACTTC
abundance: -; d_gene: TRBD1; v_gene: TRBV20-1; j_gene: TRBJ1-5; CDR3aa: CSARGTGRSNQPQHF; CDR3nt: TGCAGTGCTAGGGGGACAGGGCGAAGCAATCAGCCCCAGCATTTT
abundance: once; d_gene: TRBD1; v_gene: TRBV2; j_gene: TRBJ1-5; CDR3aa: CASGQGRRQPQHF; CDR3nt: TGTGCCAGCGGACAGGGGAGGAGACAGCCCCAGCATTTT
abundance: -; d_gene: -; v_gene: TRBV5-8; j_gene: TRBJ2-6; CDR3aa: CASSFWGSYVLTF; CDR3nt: TGTGCCAGCAGCTTTTGGGGGTCCTACGTCCTGACTTTC
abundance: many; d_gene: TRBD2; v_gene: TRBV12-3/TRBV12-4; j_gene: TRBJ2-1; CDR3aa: CASSSHSGISPYNEQFF; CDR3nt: TGTGCCAGCAGCTCTCATAGCGGGATCTCACCCTACAATGAGCAGTTCTTC
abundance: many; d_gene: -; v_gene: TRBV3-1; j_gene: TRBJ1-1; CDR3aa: CASSQHGTEAFF; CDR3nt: TGTGCCAGCAGCCAACACGGGACTGAAGCTTTCTTT
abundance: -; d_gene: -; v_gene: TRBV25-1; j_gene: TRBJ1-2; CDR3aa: CARDGGEHGYTF; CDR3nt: TGTGCTAGAGATGGGGGGGAGCATGGCTACACCTTC
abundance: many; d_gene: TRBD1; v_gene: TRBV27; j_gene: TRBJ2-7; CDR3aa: CASSPGTALNEQYF; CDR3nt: TGTGCCAGCAGTCCCGGGACAGCCCTGAACGAGCAGTACTTC
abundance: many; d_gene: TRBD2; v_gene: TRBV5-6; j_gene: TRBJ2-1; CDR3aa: CASSLEGGRGYYNEQFF; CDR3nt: TGTGCCAGCAGCTTGGAGGGCGGGAGGGGGTACTACAATGAGCAGTTCTTC
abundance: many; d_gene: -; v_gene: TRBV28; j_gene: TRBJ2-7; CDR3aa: CASSMPYEQYF; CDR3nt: TGTGCCAGCAGTATGCCATACGAGCAGTACTTC
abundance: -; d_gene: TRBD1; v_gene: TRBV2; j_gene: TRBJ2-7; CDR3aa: CASRGTGGAALISYEQYF; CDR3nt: TGTGCAAGCAGGGGAACAGGGGGCGCTGCCCTGATCTCCTACGAGCAGTACTTC